The 26 T cell receptor beta chains listed next were all sequenced from one sample in a study of cytomegalovirus exposure and HLA in healthy donors. PCR involved 60 Vbeta and 13 Jbeta primers. Only in-frame clones appear in the TCRdb table, and some are missing; sequencing was by immunoSEQ multiplex PCR. This repertoire includes roughly 140,000 clones. Sequences were obtained from PBMCs. Source of these receptors: a male donor in good health and CMV-seronegative.

This chain connects TRBV6-5 to TRBJ1-2, with 9 nucleotides matching TRBD1. V shed 2 bases, J shed 5 bases, and the junction held 6 bases outside the gene matches. This CDR3 has 15 residues. In germline, CDR1 is MNHEY, CDR2 SVGAGI. This chain's CDR3 is CASSYETGGGYGYTF. CDR3 DNA: TGTGCCAGCAGTTACGAGACAGGGGGAGGGTATGGCTACACCTTC.

A word on this clone: The sample has other DNA sequences that encode this CDR3 too. The chain employs TRBV30 and TRBJ1-5; 10 bases map to TRBD1. From germline, CDR1 is GTSNPN and CDR2 SVGIG (reference sequence). V was clipped by 3 bases and J by 2 bases; unmatched bases: 4. The CDR3 runs 15 residues. The CDR3 bases are TGTGCCTGGAGCCTTGGGACAGGGGGCAATCAGCCCCAGCATTTT. Its translation is CAWSLGTGGNQPQHF. The whole variable domain, remainder taken from reference TRBV30 and TRBJ1-5, is SQTIHQWPATLVQPVGSPLSLECTVEGTSNPNLYWYRQAAGRGLQLLFYSVGIGQISSEVPQNLSASRPQDRQFILSSKKLLLSDSGFYLCAWSLGTGGNQPQHFGDGTRLSIL.

The chain uses TRBV28 and TRBJ1-5; D is unclear. The CDR3 spans 14 residues. Germline V gene lookup returns CDR1 MDHEN and CDR2 SYDVKM. The V and J ends lost 1 base and 3 bases respectively, with 7 bases between them. The chain's CDR3 is CASSLSHANQPQHF. The CDR3 nucleotides read TGTGCCAGCAGTTTATCACATGCCAATCAGCCCCAGCATTTT.

To note about this clone: One junction end disagrees with the germline gene, perhaps due to a read error. This chain connects TRBV30 to TRBJ1-1; TRBD1 aligns across 8 bases. The germline gives CDR1 GTSNPN, CDR2 SVGIG (reference sequence). The CDR3 is 19 amino acids. Written as DNA, the CDR3 is TGTGCCTGGAGCGGTGGACAGGGAGTGTATGCGATAGGGAACACTGGAGCTTTCTTT. It specifies CAWSGGQGVYAIGNTGAFF.

The chain employs TRBV6-5 and TRBJ2-5, with TRBD2 identical over 7 bases. The junction had 4 bases not matched to a gene; V was cut back by 6 bases and J by 3 bases. The CDR3 is 13 residues long. The germline CDR1 and CDR2 sequences are MNHEY and SVGAGI. The CDR3 sequence: CASRGTKKETQYF. The CDR3 DNA sequence: TGTGCCAGCAGGGGGACTAAAAAAGAGACCCAGTACTTC.

The chain is built from TRBV25-1 and TRBJ2-7; D might be TRBD1 (5 bases). The CDR3 totals 15 residues. Per the germline V gene, CDR1 is MGHDK and CDR2 is SYGVNS. With 1 base removed from V and 2 bases from J, the gap between germline ends came to 12 bases. The CDR3 protein is CASSESGRVPYEQYF. CDR3 in DNA: TGTGCCAGCAGTGAATCGGGCAGGGTCCCCTACGAGCAGTACTTC.

CDR3: CSVGGGKNTIYF. The CDR3 DNA is TGCAGCGTTGGAGGCGGGAAGAACACCATATATTTT. The V call is TRBV29-1, the J call TRBJ1-3; D unclear. CDR3 length: 12 amino acids. V shed 4 bases and J shed 7 bases, with 11 bases lying between them. Germline values: CDR1 SQVTM, CDR2 ANQGSEA.

Concerning this clone itself: At one boundary the junction diverges from the germline segment, which might be a read error. V usage is TRBV7-9 and J usage is TRBJ1-2; 9 bases map to TRBD1. The CDR3 is 14 amino acids. Germline CDR1 is SEHNR and CDR2 is FQNEAQ (reference sequence). This chain's CDR3 is CTSSQVGQGLGYTF. The CDR3 coding sequence is TGTACCAGCAGCCAGGTTGGACAGGGGTTAGGCTACACCTTC.

This chain links TRBV29-1 with TRBJ2-5, with a possible D match to TRBD1 (7 bases). V shed 8 bases and J shed 6 bases, with 19 bases lying between them. CDR3 length: 13 amino acids. CDR1 is SQVTM, CDR2 ANQGSEA, per germline. CDR3: CSTHTQGGQTQYF. Written as DNA, the CDR3 is TGCAGCACCCATACTCAGGGGGGTCAGACCCAGTACTTC.

The chain uses TRBV7-2 and TRBJ2-1, with a possible D match to TRBD1 (5 bases). This CDR3 has 13 amino acids. Trimming left V 3 bases short and J 8 bases short, with 11 bases between. From germline, CDR1 is SGHTA and CDR2 FQGNSA. CDR3 bases: TGTGCCAGCAGCTTGGTCAGGGTCCATGAGCAGTTCTTC. Translating it yields CASSLVRVHEQFF. Looking up the rest from reference TRBV7-2 and TRBJ2-1 gives the full variable domain: GAGVSQSPSNKVTEKGKDVELRCDPISGHTALYWYRQSLGQGLEFLIYFQGNSAPDKSGLPSDRFSAERTGGSVSTLTIQRTQQEDSAVYLCASSLVRVHEQFFGPGTRLTVL.

The gene calls are TRBV29-1 and TRBJ2-3; 10 nucleotides agree with TRBD2. The J segment lost 0 bases and the V segment lost 6 bases, leaving 9 bases of the junction unmatched. CDR1 SQVTM and CDR2 ANQGSEA come from the germline V gene. The CDR3 has 16 residues. The CDR3 DNA reads TGCAGCGTCGTCAACCCTAGCGGGGGTAGCACAGATACGCAGTATTTT. Residues: CSVVNPSGGSTDTQYF.

V gene TRBV2 combines with J gene TRBJ1-2; 8 bases agree with TRBD1. CDR3 length: 15 residues. V was clipped by 2 bases and J by 2 bases; unmatched bases: 4. CDR1 SNHLY and CDR2 FYNNEI come from the germline V gene. CDR3 sequence (DNA): TGTGCCAGCAGTGAAAGGACAGGGACGAACTATGGCTACACCTTC. The encoded protein is CASSERTGTNYGYTF.

The chain uses TRBV6-5 and TRBJ2-2; no clear D gene. V was clipped by 6 bases and J by 6 bases, with 14 bases between them. This CDR3 is built from 14 residues. Germline V lookup: CDR1 MNHEY, CDR2 SVGAGI. The CDR3 spells CASSPAPRAGELFF. The CDR3 coding sequence is TGTGCCAGCAGCCCCGCACCTCGGGCCGGGGAGCTGTTTTTT.

The chain recombines TRBV19 with TRBJ2-3, with TRBD2 matching over 8 bases. The CDR3 runs 14 residues. Trimming cost V 5 bases and J 2 bases; bases outside gene matches: 3. Germline lookup yields CDR1 LNHDA and CDR2 SQIVND (reference sequence). The CDR3 loop reads CASSAGGHTDTQYF. The CDR3 DNA reads as TGTGCCAGTAGTGCGGGGGGCCACACAGATACGCAGTATTTT.

The rearrangement joins TRBV29-1 to TRBJ2-1; 7 nucleotides match TRBD1. The length of the CDR3 is 14 residues. Germline V gene data show CDR1 as SQVTM and CDR2 as ANQGSEA. With V trimmed by 7 bases and J by 8 bases, 14 bases remained unmatched. The CDR3 here is CSARDRRVGYEQFF. The CDR3 bases are TGCAGCGCCCGGGACAGAAGGGTTGGGTATGAGCAGTTCTTC.

This rearrangement joins TRBV25-1 to TRBJ2-2; TRBD2 agrees at 8 bases. Germline loops: CDR1 MGHDK, CDR2 SYGVNS. Unmatched junction bases numbered 12, after V lost 4 bases and J lost 8 bases. The length of the CDR3 is 16 residues. This CDR3 reads CASSAEPGGPGGELFF. CDR3 DNA: TGTGCCAGCAGTGCGGAGCCGGGAGGGCCCGGAGGGGAGCTGTTTTTT.

The DNA of the CDR3 is TGTGCCAGCAGTTCAGGGGACAGGCCCTATGGCTACACCTTC. Its translation is CASSSGDRPYGYTF. The chain joins TRBV6-5 to TRBJ1-2; 8 bases line up with TRBD1. With 4 bases clipped from V and 4 bases from J, the junction kept 5 bases outside the gene matches. Germline-derived CDR1 and CDR2 are MNHEY and SVGAGI. The length of the CDR3 is 14 residues.

The chain employs TRBV19 and TRBJ1-2; D is possibly TRBD1 (5 bases). Trimming stripped 3 bases from V and 3 bases from J, with 14 bases between. There are 15 residues in the CDR3. The V gene's germline CDR1 is LNHDA and CDR2 SQIVND (reference sequence). CDR3: CASSISLDIYYGYTF. The CDR3 DNA follows: TGTGCCAGTAGTATTTCGTTGGACATTTACTATGGCTACACCTTC.

The chain carries TRBV20-1 and TRBJ2-1; D call uncertain. The CDR3 covers 11 residues. Germline lookup yields CDR1 DFQATT and CDR2 SNEGSKA (reference sequence). V was cut by 3 bases and J by 9 bases, with 9 bases left in between. CDR3: CSASVGGEQFF. The CDR3 region has the DNA TGCAGTGCTAGTGTTGGCGGTGAGCAGTTCTTC.

The chain joins TRBV6-5 to TRBJ2-3; perhaps TRBD1 as D (6 bases). V was cut by 5 bases and J by 4 bases, with 16 bases left in between. Germline loops: CDR1 MNHEY, CDR2 SVGAGI. CDR3 length: 15 amino acids. The CDR3 sequence is CASSPVQGGADTQYF. In nucleotides, the CDR3 is TGTGCCAGCAGTCCCGTACAGGGTGGGGCAGATACGCAGTATTTT.

This chain connects TRBV5-1 to TRBJ2-5, with D possibly being TRBD1 (5 bases). CDR1 and CDR2 (germline): SGHRS, YFSETQ. The V gene lost 0 bases and the J gene lost 5 bases, with 11 bases spanning the gap. The CDR3 loop spans 14 amino acids. This CDR3 reads CASSLDQGWETQYF. Here the CDR3 DNA reads TGCGCCAGCAGCTTGGACCAGGGATGGGAGACCCAGTACTTC.

CDR3 region: CASSEAHLSGRLIINEQYF. The DNA of the CDR3 is TGTGCCAGCAGTGAAGCGCATCTTAGCGGGAGGCTTATAATCAACGAGCAGTACTTC. The rearrangement links TRBV6-1 to TRBJ2-7, with 10 bases identical to TRBD2. Per the germline V gene, CDR1 is MNHNS and CDR2 is SASEGT. There are 19 residues in the CDR3. J lost 5 bases, V lost 0 bases, and 16 bases had no gene match.

V and J are TRBV4-2 and TRBJ1-3; D might be TRBD1 (6 bases). V was trimmed by 2 bases and J by 0 bases, leaving 8 bases between them. Germline V gene lookup returns CDR1 LGHNA and CDR2 YNFKEQ. The CDR3 contains 15 residues. In nucleotides, the CDR3 is TGTGCCAGCAGCCAATCAGGGGCCTCTGGAAACACCATATATTTT. Residues: CASSQSGASGNTIYF.

The chain combines TRBV10-3 with TRBJ1-2; D is perhaps TRBD1 (6 bases). The CDR3 is 14 amino acids. CDR1 is ENHRY and CDR2 is SYGVKD in the germline V gene. V was cut by 6 bases and J by 4 bases, with 15 bases left in between. Here the CDR3 DNA reads TGTGCCATCAGCCGCGGGGGGCTCAGCTATGGCTACACCTTC. Translated: CAISRGGLSYGYTF.

V gene TRBV5-5 combines with J gene TRBJ2-1; D possibly corresponds to TRBD1 (5 bases). Germline lookup yields CDR1 SGHKS and CDR2 YYEKEE (reference sequence). The CDR3 length is 15 residues. V lost 2 bases and J 7 bases, leaving 16 bases between the germline ends. CDR3 nucleotides: TGTGCCAGCAGCTTCGTGGACATGAGAAGAAATGAGCAGTTCTTC. Protein product: CASSFVDMRRNEQFF. The variable domain in full, completed from reference TRBV5-5 and TRBJ2-1, reads DAGVTQSPTHLIKTRGQQVTLRCSPISGHKSVSWYQQVLGQGPQFIFQYYEKEERGRGNFPDRFSARQFPNYSSELNVNALLLGDSALYLCASSFVDMRRNEQFFGPGTRLTVL.

The chain couples TRBV6-1 to TRBJ1-2; D is ambiguous. From germline, CDR1 is MNHNS and CDR2 SASEGT. CDR3 length: 15 residues. V was clipped by 0 bases and J by 5 bases, with 13 bases between them. The CDR3 reads CASSEASGIPYGYTF. The CDR3 DNA sequence: TGTGCCAGCAGTGAAGCATCGGGGATCCCGTATGGCTACACCTTC.